A single sample gave rise to the 13 T cell receptor beta chains below, sequenced in a study of T-cell reconstitution after alpha-beta-depleted transplantation in children. It was with unique molecular identifiers that the TCRbeta library was prepared. Each CDR3 protein is one row after TCRdb ran MiXCR on the PCR reads. Of approximately 130,000 distinct CDR3 sequences in the sample, more than 9.5% were seen once. The sequencing here drew on PBMCs, mostly from graft donor cells, taken 180 days after TCRalphabeta/CD19-depleted stem cell transplant. Receptors originate from a girl in the first two years of life who had a stem cell transplant for combined immunodeficiency, so the T cells may come from the graft donor.

This clonotype was detected many times. The rearrangement links TRBV20-1 to TRBJ2-7, with 10 bases identical to TRBD1. Losses at the gene ends were 6 bases for V and 3 bases for J; bases not matched to a gene: 11. CDR1 DFQATT and CDR2 SNEGSKA come from the germline V gene (reference sequence). The CDR3 sequence is 15 residues long. The CDR3 DNA follows: TGCAGTGCCGGACCCGGGACAGGGGTGTTCTACGAGCAGTACTTC. It yields the protein CSAGPGTGVFYEQYF.

The V call is TRBV3-1, the J call TRBJ2-3; tentatively, D is TRBD2 (7 bases). V lost 1 base to trimming and J lost 2 bases, with 16 bases between them. This CDR3 is built from 17 residues. Germline values: CDR1 LGHDT, CDR2 YNNKEL (reference sequence). CDR3 coding DNA: TGTGCCAGCAGCCAAGTATCGGGGGGCAAACCCACAGATACGCAGTATTTT. Translating it yields CASSQVSGGKPTDTQYF.

This clonotype was picked up one time. This chain uses TRBV30 with TRBJ1-1, with a tentative D call TRBD1 (5 bases). Germline V gives CDR1 GTSNPN, CDR2 SVGIG (reference sequence). The V and J ends lost 3 bases and 0 bases respectively, with 17 bases between them. The CDR3 has 16 amino acids. CDR3 DNA: TGTGCCTGGAGGAACCCGGGACGGAGTATGAACACTGAAGCTTTCTTT. Its protein is CAWRNPGRSMNTEAFF.

In this sample, this clonotype turned up many times. V gene TRBV12-3 or TRBV12-4 combines with J gene TRBJ2-7; D is undetermined. This CDR3 contains 12 residues. Deletions cut 6 bases from V and 0 bases from J, with 6 bases between. The CDR3 DNA sequence: TGTGCCAGCAGCTGGGTCTCCTACGAGCAGTACTTC. Its translation: CASSWVSYEQYF.

CDR3 nucleotide sequence: TGTGCCAGCAGTGAAACCTATGGCTACACCTTC. Its protein is CASSETYGYTF. The chain couples TRBV2 to TRBJ1-2; D gene ambiguous. In germline, CDR1 is SNHLY, CDR2 FYNNEI. V shed 2 bases and J shed 4 bases, with 2 bases lying between them. The CDR3 extends over 11 amino acids.

The chain combines TRBV6-1 with TRBJ1-4, with 8 bases lining up with TRBD1. J was trimmed by 7 bases and V by 5 bases; bases with no gene match: 6. Germline CDR1 MNHNS, CDR2 SASEGT. This CDR3 has 14 residues. The DNA of the CDR3 is TGTGCCAGCAGTCTCAGGGGGCGGGGTGAAAAACTGTTTTTT. Protein: CASSLRGRGEKLFF.

The sample holds many counts of this clonotype. The CDR3 region is CSASVSAGELFF. The DNA of the CDR3 is TGCAGTGCTAGTGTATCTGCCGGGGAGCTGTTTTTT. The genes are TRBV20-1 and TRBJ2-2; D unresolved. From germline, CDR1 is DFQATT and CDR2 SNEGSKA (reference sequence). Trimming removed 3 bases from V and 6 bases from J, with 8 bases in between. The CDR3 loop spans 12 amino acids.

This clonotype was seen a few times. The chain carries TRBV10-3 and TRBJ2-7, with no clear D. CDR1 and CDR2 (germline): ENHRY, SYGVKD. Between the trimmed V and J ends, which lost 4 bases and 3 bases, there was a span of 10 bases. The CDR3 runs 13 residues. The CDR3: CAISGDTNYEQYF. The CDR3 nucleotides are TGTGCCATCAGTGGTGACACAAACTACGAGCAGTACTTC.

This clonotype was counted between two and nine times. This chain uses TRBV7-9 with TRBJ2-3; maybe TRBD2 (6 bases). Per germline, CDR1 SEHNR and CDR2 FQNEAQ (reference sequence). Trimming took off 3 bases at V and 2 bases at J, with 9 bases between the two ends. CDR3 size: 14 residues. The CDR3 here is CASSLVADTDTQYF. CDR3 nucleotide sequence: TGTGCCAGCAGCTTGGTAGCGGACACAGATACGCAGTATTTT.

V gene TRBV5-6 combines with J gene TRBJ2-7; 8 nucleotides match TRBD1. The V gene's germline CDR1 is SGHDT and CDR2 YYEEEE. The CDR3 covers 13 residues. With V trimmed by 5 bases and J by 3 bases, 4 bases remained unmatched. The CDR3 sequence: CASRGQGYYEQYF. The CDR3 region has the DNA TGTGCCAGCAGAGGACAGGGTTACTACGAGCAGTACTTC. The full variable domain, rest sourced from reference TRBV5-6 and TRBJ2-7, is DAGVTQSPTHLIKTRGQQVTLRCSPKSGHDTVSWYQQALGQGPQFIFQYYEEEERQRGNFPDRFSGHQFPNYSSELNVNALLLGDSALYLCASRGQGYYEQYFGPGTRLTVT.

This clonotype came up many times. The DNA of the CDR3 is TGTGCCAGTAGTACCGGACAGGGGGTGAACAATCAGCCCCAGCATTTT. Translated: CASSTGQGVNNQPQHF. V usage is TRBV19 and J usage is TRBJ1-5; TRBD1 matches 10 bases. V lost 4 bases to trimming and J lost 3 bases; unmatched junction nucleotides: 6. Germline values: CDR1 LNHDA, CDR2 SQIVND (reference sequence). This CDR3 is 16 amino acids long.

This clonotype was picked up a small number of times. V gene TRBV29-1 combines with J gene TRBJ2-1, with 8 bases lining up with TRBD2. The CDR3 covers 12 residues. Germline V CDR1 and CDR2: SQVTM, ANQGSEA. After removal of 1 base from V and 10 bases from J, the junction contained 3 bases not matched to a gene. As DNA, the CDR3 is TGCAGCGTTGAAGGCCTAGCGGGCGAGCAGTTCTTC. This codes for CSVEGLAGEQFF.

V and J are TRBV15 and TRBJ1-2, with TRBD1 matching over 7 bases. The J segment lost 14 bases and the V segment lost 0 bases, leaving 9 bases of the junction unmatched. CDR1 and CDR2 (germline): LNHNV, YYDKDF (reference sequence). The CDR3 sequence is 13 residues long. CDR3 loop: CATSRDLGQLQTF. Here the CDR3 DNA reads TGTGCCACCAGCAGAGATCTGGGACAGCTTCAGACCTTC.